This entry features one T cell receptor (beta chain) sequence. These data originate in a study of T-cell reconstitution after alpha-beta-depleted transplantation in children. Unique molecular identifiers were used to barcode this TCRbeta library. Using its own MiXCR run on the PCR reads, TCRdb lists one record per CDR3 protein. This sample yields some 640,000 distinct CDR3 sequences, of which around 17% are seen a single time; approximately 1% belongs to the top ten. Per the germline V gene, CDR1 is LGHDT and CDR2 is YNNKEL (reference sequence). Trimming removed 4 bases from V and 2 bases from J, with 15 bases in between. This CDR3 has 15 residues.

The chain employs TRBV3-1 and TRBJ2-7; no definite D call. The clonotype comes from a human donor who donated a stem cell graft to a child with acute myeloid leukemia. The sequencing here drew on PBMCs from the stem cell graft donor, taken from the stem cell graft. The CDR3 is CASSRNPARPYEQYF. The CDR3 nucleotides read TGTGCCAGCAGCCGCAATCCAGCGCGTCCCTACGAGCAGTACTTC.